The entry that follows covers one T cell receptor beta chain sequence. The antigen remains unidentified. Data came from immunoSEQ multiplex PCR; TCRdb stores just in-frame clones and leaves some out. The sample yields about 300,000 clones, approximately 79% seen once. CDR1 is LGHNA and CDR2 is YSLEER in the germline V gene. V lost 4 bases and J 7 bases, leaving 20 bases between the germline ends. The CDR3 loop spans 16 amino acids. These data belong to a study of cytotoxic CD8 clonotypes in ibrutinib-treated CLL. Looking at the study overall: Mean values per sample were 250,000 to 300,000 productive templates and 75,000 to 100,000 productive rearrangements. General study points: Clonality was elevated at ibrutinib response and had returned toward baseline at progression.

Sequencing used PBMCs, obtained at disease progression, from a patient treated with ibrutinib. This TCR derives from a human donor with chronic lymphocytic leukemia. This rearrangement joins TRBV4-3 to TRBJ2-1; possible D gene TRBD2, 6 bases. CDR3 amino acids: CASSPGPGDVRNEQFF. CDR3 nucleotide sequence: TGCGCCAGCAGCCCAGGCCCGGGAGATGTGAGGAATGAGCAGTTCTTC.